These 10 T cell receptor beta chains share one sample of origin, sequenced in a study of blood T cell repertoires in COVID-19. TCRdb's copy holds only in-frame clones and misses some; the assay was immunoSEQ multiplex PCR. The data show tens of thousands of clones, approximately 78% seen once. Input material: peripheral blood. The receptors were sampled from a human donor in a cohort sampled during active or convalescent COVID-19.

V gene TRBV7-2 combines with J gene TRBJ2-3, with D hard to call. Between the trimmed V and J ends, which lost 1 base and 2 bases, there was a span of 13 bases. The CDR3 covers 16 residues. Germline CDR1 reads SGHTA; CDR2 reads FQGNSA. DNA of the CDR3: TGTGCCAGCAGCTTAGGCGGCGGCTCCTTCACAGATACGCAGTATTTT. Encoded protein: CASSLGGGSFTDTQYF.

This sequence joins TRBV7-2 and TRBJ2-5; 9 bases line up with TRBD2. Per germline, CDR1 SGHTA and CDR2 FQGNSA. Unmatched junction bases numbered 5, after V lost 2 bases and J lost 1 base. There are 16 residues in the CDR3. Here the CDR3 reads CASSLFLAGPQETQYF. The CDR3 DNA is TGTGCCAGCAGCTTATTTCTAGCGGGGCCCCAAGAGACCCAGTACTTC.

CDR3 loop: CASSLAGVTEAFF. DNA for the CDR3: TGTGCCAGCAGCTTAGCGGGGGTCACTGAAGCTTTCTTT. The rearrangement joins TRBV11-2 to TRBJ1-1; a weak D match, TRBD1 (5 bases). V lost 1 base and J lost 4, with 7 bases in between. CDR1 SGHAT and CDR2 FQNNGV come from the germline V gene. This CDR3 has 13 amino acids.

The chain joins TRBV12-3 or TRBV12-4 to TRBJ2-5; TRBD2 might be the D (6 bases). The ends were cut back, 7 bases at V and 5 bases at J, with 14 bases in the middle. The CDR3 consists of 13 residues. CDR3 in amino acids: CASTSGVGETQYF. CDR3 DNA sequence: TGTGCCAGCACCTCGGGGGTAGGGGAGACCCAGTACTTC.

The V call is TRBV7-2, the J call TRBJ2-2; D gene unclear. Germline assignment: CDR1 SGHTA and CDR2 FQGNSA. V was pared by 5 bases and J by 9 bases, with 7 bases between. The CDR3 has 11 residues. The CDR3 sequence is CASSPQRELFF. CDR3 nucleotide sequence: TGTGCCAGCAGCCCTCAGAGGGAGCTGTTTTTT.

The V and J genes are TRBV19 and TRBJ1-1; tentative D call: TRBD1 (6 bases). This CDR3 is 13 amino acids long. Germline CDR1 LNHDA, CDR2 SQIVND (reference sequence). V lost 7 bases to trimming and J lost 0 bases, with 9 bases between them. For the CDR3, the DNA is TGTGCCAGTAAGGACAGAGTGAACACTGAAGCTTTCTTT. It encodes CASKDRVNTEAFF.

This chain links TRBV7-9 with TRBJ1-1; TRBD1 matches at 11 bases. The V segment lost 11 bases and the J segment 3 bases; nucleotides outside the gene matches: 11. CDR1 SEHNR and CDR2 FQNEAQ come from the germline V gene (reference sequence). The CDR3 contains 15 residues. The CDR3, as DNA: TGTGCCGTTCCTCGGACAGGGGGCGCGGACACTGAAGCTTTCTTT. Protein: CAVPRTGGADTEAFF. Full variable domain (remainder filled in from reference TRBV7-9 and TRBJ1-1): DTGVSQNPRHKITKRGQNVTFRCDPISEHNRLYWYRQTLGQGPEFLTYFQNEAQLEKSRLLSDRFSAERPKGSFSTLEIQRTEQGDSAMYLCAVPRTGGADTEAFFGQGTRLTVV.

The rearrangement uses TRBV6-5 and TRBJ2-1; TRBD2 agrees at 10 bases. Germline assignment: CDR1 MNHEY and CDR2 SVGAGI. The CDR3 runs 15 residues. With 5 bases clipped from V and 9 bases from J, the junction kept 10 bases outside the gene matches. The CDR3 DNA is TGTGCCAGCAGTCCCACCAGCGGGGGGGCGAGTGAGCAGTTCTTC. Amino acids: CASSPTSGGASEQFF.

The chain carries TRBV11-2 and TRBJ1-4; 10 positions agree with TRBD1. There are 16 residues in the CDR3. The ends lost 3 bases at V and 6 bases at J; junction bases unmatched: 7. CDR1 is SGHAT, CDR2 FQNNGV, per germline. The CDR3 region is CASSFVTGGDHEKLFF. Here the CDR3 DNA reads TGTGCCAGCAGCTTCGTGACAGGGGGCGATCATGAAAAACTGTTTTTT.

This CDR3 reads CASSQGLAGDEQYF. The CDR3, as DNA: TGTGCCAGCAGCCAAGGACTAGCGGGGGACGAGCAGTACTTC. The chain recombines TRBV3-1 (or the pseudogene TRBV3-2) with TRBJ2-7, with 12 nucleotides matching TRBD2. The germline V gene has CDR1 LGHDT and CDR2 YNNKEL (reference sequence). This CDR3 comprises 14 residues. V was clipped by 1 base and J by 5 bases; unmatched bases: 0.